Given below is one TCR beta chain in context. This entry belongs to a study of long-term antiretroviral therapy in people with HIV. This CDR3 has 16 residues. Looked up from germline, CDR1 is SGHNT and CDR2 is YYREEE (reference sequence). Trimming took 4 bases from V and 0 from J; bases not matched to a gene: 7. Sequencing used immunoSEQ v3.0 at survey level. Libraries were prepared by immunoSEQ multiplex PCR; TCRdb keeps only in-frame clonotypes and omits some of them. The data hold 8,400 or so clones, with 84% observed a single time. Sample: unsorted PBMCs, taken 0.3 years before starting antiretroviral therapy. V and J are TRBV5-4 and TRBJ2-3; 8 nucleotides match TRBD2. The TCR comes from a man aged 25 to 45 with HIV. The DNA for the CDR3 is TGTGCCAGCAGCACGGGCGCGGGGGGTAGCACAGATACGCAGTATTTT. It yields the protein CASSTGAGGSTDTQYF.